This entry lists 30 T cell receptor beta chains sequenced from one sample in a study of post-analysis software for immune sequencing data (dated by TCRdb to the mid-2010s). The full study reports these points: Patients showed significantly higher frequencies than controls for several TRBV segments, among them TRBV5-6, TRBV5-1 and TRBV20-1.

Their cognate antigens are unknown. Libraries were made using PCR. Reads for this sample came from an Illumina HiSeq 2500. To reduce PCR and sequencing biases, unique molecular identifiers were incorporated into the TCR beta cDNA libraries. Starting from the raw public reads, TCRdb applied fastp trimming at Q25, assembled clones with MiXCR and retained in-frame beta chains. Every CDR3 protein is listed once, alongside the most common genes and DNA of its rows. The sample contains over 300,000 distinct CDR3 sequences, around 33% of them found a single time. Around 15% of the sample belongs to the ten largest clones. Sequencing was performed on blood. These receptor sequences come from a girl aged 5 to 17 with multiple sclerosis.

This clonotype came up a few times. The rearrangement links TRBV27 to TRBJ2-3, with TRBD1 matching over 11 bases. CDR3 length: 16 residues. Germline assignment: CDR1 MNHEY and CDR2 SMNVEV (reference sequence). After removal of 5 bases from V and 6 bases from J, the junction contained 10 bases not matched to a gene. CDR3 sequence reads: CASSRRTGGPGDTQYF. The DNA for the CDR3 is TGTGCCAGCAGTAGAAGGACAGGGGGCCCCGGGGATACGCAGTATTTT.

The rearrangement links TRBV5-4 to TRBJ2-5; 10 positions agree with TRBD2. There are 16 residues in the CDR3. The V gene's germline CDR1 is SGHNT and CDR2 YYREEE (reference sequence). The trim removed 2 bases at V and 5 bases at J, leaving 9 bases unmatched. The DNA for the CDR3 is TGTGCCAGCAGCTTTAAGCGGGGGGGACTCCTGGAGACCCAGTACTTC. Translating gives CASSFKRGGLLETQYF.

In its sample, this clonotype was seen a few times. The CDR3 region is CASGQGLPGTEAFF. CDR3 sequence (DNA): TGCGCCAGCGGTCAGGGGCTTCCGGGGACTGAAGCTTTCTTT. This chain joins TRBV5-1 and TRBJ1-1, with a possible D match to TRBD1 (6 bases). The V end was cut by 7 bases, the J end by 5 bases, with 18 bases between. CDR1 and CDR2 (germline): SGHRS, YFSETQ. This CDR3 is built from 14 residues.

This clonotype has only a few counts. The chain recombines TRBV6-5 with TRBJ2-1, with 7 nucleotides matching TRBD2. The germline V gene has CDR1 MNHEY and CDR2 SVGAGI. This CDR3 is built from 14 residues. Losses at the gene ends were 5 bases for V and 6 bases for J; bases not matched to a gene: 7. The CDR3, as DNA: TGTGCCAGCAGTCCAGGACTAGGCTCCAATGAGCAGTTCTTC. As protein: CASSPGLGSNEQFF.

This clonotype showed up just a few times. The chain joins TRBV20-1 to TRBJ1-5; D is perhaps TRBD1 (6 bases). This CDR3 has 15 amino acids. Trimming took off 5 bases at V and 0 bases at J, with 14 bases between the two ends. Germline CDR1 DFQATT, CDR2 SNEGSKA (reference sequence). CDR3 sequence reads: CSARWTDYSNQPQHF. The CDR3 DNA reads as TGCAGTGCTCGGTGGACAGATTATAGCAATCAGCCCCAGCATTTT.

The gene calls are TRBV20-1 and TRBJ1-5; D is perhaps TRBD1 (6 bases). The CDR3 runs to 14 residues. V was trimmed by 3 bases and J by 5 bases, leaving 14 bases between them. The V gene's germline CDR1 is DFQATT and CDR2 SNEGSKA (reference sequence). The CDR3 loop is CSASQSGADQPQHF. The CDR3 bases are TGCAGTGCTAGTCAGTCAGGGGCGGATCAGCCCCAGCATTTT.

The rearrangement uses TRBV4-3 and TRBJ2-1, with a weak D call TRBD1 (6 bases). From germline, CDR1 is LGHNA and CDR2 YSLEER. V was cut by 4 bases and J by 0 bases, with 10 bases left in between. The CDR3 has 15 residues. DNA of the CDR3: TGCGCCAGCAGCCGCGACAGGACCTCCTACAATGAGCAGTTCTTC. Translation: CASSRDRTSYNEQFF.

CDR3 residues: CASSPVEGGYTF. In DNA, the CDR3 is TGTGCCAGCTCACCAGTTGAAGGGGGCTACACCTTC. The chain employs TRBV18 and TRBJ1-2; D gene ambiguous. CDR1 and CDR2 (germline): KGHSH, LQKENI. CDR3 length equals 12 residues. V lost 2 bases to trimming and J lost 8 bases, with 9 bases between them.

The sample holds many counts of this clonotype. The rearrangement links TRBV20-1 to TRBJ2-5; weak D call: TRBD2 (6 bases). This CDR3 contains 14 residues. Germline CDR1 is DFQATT and CDR2 is SNEGSKA (reference sequence). V gave up 3 bases and J gave up 2 bases, with 13 bases separating them. CDR3 sequence (DNA): TGCAGTGCTAGGCGTAGCGGCCAACAAGAGACCCAGTACTTC. Translation gives CSARRSGQQETQYF.

The chain links TRBV12-3 or TRBV12-4 to TRBJ1-1; 8 positions match TRBD1. The CDR3 sequence is 14 residues long. V dropped 7 bases and J dropped 6; count of bases not matched to a gene: 10. The CDR3 sequence: CASTNRGTFAEAFF. In DNA, the CDR3 is TGTGCCAGCACCAACAGGGGGACCTTTGCTGAAGCTTTCTTT.

With regard to this clonotype: A junction end diverges from the germline sequence, so it may reflect a read error. The chain carries TRBV4-2 and TRBJ2-3; TRBD2 aligns across 11 bases. CDR1 LGHNA and CDR2 YNFKEQ come from the germline V gene. The CDR3 is 18 amino acids. CDR3 DNA sequence: TGTGCCAGCAGCCTCCTCCCCGGGACTAGCGGTAGCACAGATAGGCAGTATTTT. Translation gives CASSLLPGTSGSTDRQYF.

This clonotype was observed at least ten times. V is TRBV7-9 and J is TRBJ2-7, with D uncertain. Germline CDR1 and CDR2: SEHNR and FQNEAQ (reference sequence). The CDR3 has 14 amino acids. V lost 6 bases, J lost 2 bases, and 14 bases lay in between. Here the CDR3 reads CASSDKSRPYEQYF. Written as DNA, the CDR3 is TGTGCCAGCAGTGATAAGTCCAGGCCCTACGAGCAGTACTTC.

This clonotype occurred a few times. The chain has TRBV5-1 and TRBJ2-4, with TRBD1 matching 8 bases. Trimming took 4 bases from V and 5 from J; bases not matched to a gene: 11. From germline, CDR1 is SGHRS and CDR2 YFSETQ. CDR3 length: 16 residues. CDR3: CASSINPQGAQNIQYF. The CDR3 DNA follows: TGCGCCAGCAGCATTAACCCTCAGGGGGCCCAAAACATTCAGTACTTC. The full variable domain, rest sourced from reference TRBV5-1 and TRBJ2-4, is KAGVTQTPRYLIKTRGQQVTLSCSPISGHRSVSWYQQTPGQGLQFLFEYFSETQRNKGNFPGRFSGRQFSNSRSEMNVSTLELGDSALYLCASSINPQGAQNIQYFGAGTRLSVL.

This clonotype turned up a few times. J is TRBJ1-2 and V is TRBV20-1; 8 bases agree with TRBD1. The CDR3 runs 13 residues. J gave up 6 bases and V 3 bases, and 6 bases lay outside the gene matches. Germline assignment: CDR1 DFQATT and CDR2 SNEGSKA (reference sequence). CDR3: CSARKTGVDGYTF. CDR3 in DNA: TGCAGTGCTAGGAAGACAGGGGTCGATGGCTACACCTTC.

The CDR3 sequence: CASSLVGFGDSGETQYF. CDR3 DNA: TGTGCCAGCAGTTTAGTGGGATTCGGGGATTCAGGAGAGACCCAGTACTTC. The gene calls are TRBV12-3 or TRBV12-4 and TRBJ2-5; tentatively, D is TRBD2 (5 bases). Deletions cut 1 base from V and 4 bases from J, with 19 bases between. The CDR3 length is 17 residues.

The chain joins TRBV20-1 to TRBJ1-2, with 7 bases that match TRBD1. The trim removed 5 bases at V and 8 bases at J, leaving 8 bases unmatched. Germline V gene lookup returns CDR1 DFQATT and CDR2 SNEGSKA (reference sequence). CDR3 length: 12 amino acids. CDR3: CSASGGLGGYTF. CDR3 bases: TGCAGTGCTTCAGGGGGTTTGGGAGGCTACACCTTC.

This clonotype was detected a few times. The rearrangement links TRBV7-2 to TRBJ2-3; D remains unclear. This CDR3 comprises 10 residues. From germline, CDR1 is SGHTA and CDR2 FQGNSA. The V end lost 8 bases, the J end lost 7 bases, and 7 bases lay between the germline ends. The CDR3 sequence is CASDRNTQYF. Here the CDR3 DNA reads TGTGCCAGCGACCGAAATACGCAGTATTTT.

This clonotype has more than one count but fewer than ten. The chain uses TRBV10-3 and TRBJ1-5, with D uncertain. Germline V gene data show CDR1 as ENHRY and CDR2 as SYGVKD. Between the trimmed V and J ends, which lost 0 bases and 3 bases, there was a span of 6 bases. The CDR3 is 14 amino acids. CDR3: CAISESAANQPQHF. CDR3 coding DNA: TGTGCCATCAGTGAGTCGGCAGCCAATCAGCCCCAGCATTTT.

Only a few counts were recorded for this clonotype. The chain uses TRBV20-1 and TRBJ2-3; no firm D call. Per the germline V gene, CDR1 is DFQATT and CDR2 is SNEGSKA (reference sequence). The CDR3 sequence is 9 residues long. CDR3 nucleotides: TGCAGGCCGGCAGATACGCAGTATTTT. This codes for CRPADTQYF.

There are many counts of this clonotype. The genes are TRBV29-1 and TRBJ2-7; 11 bases are shared with TRBD2. V trimming: 2 bases; J trimming: 0 bases; junction bases outside the gene matches: 3. The CDR3 sequence is 15 residues long. Looked up from germline, CDR1 is SQVTM and CDR2 is ANQGSEA. The CDR3 is CSVELAGGNSYEQYF. The DNA of the CDR3 is TGCAGCGTTGAACTAGCGGGGGGCAACTCCTACGAGCAGTACTTC.

This chain links TRBV29-1 with TRBJ2-5, with 7 bases identical to TRBD1. Germline CDR1 reads SQVTM; CDR2 reads ANQGSEA. V lost 6 bases, J lost 1 base, and 8 bases stayed unmatched. The CDR3 covers 14 residues. The CDR3 protein is CSVERTGTQETQYF. CDR3 sequence (DNA): TGCAGCGTCGAACGGACAGGAACCCAAGAGACCCAGTACTTC. The whole variable domain, filled in from reference TRBV29-1 and TRBJ2-5, reads SAVISQKPSRDICQRGTSLTIQCQVDSQVTMMFWYRQQPGQSLTLIATANQGSEATYESGFVIDKFPISRPNLTFSTLTVSNMSPEDSSIYLCSVERTGTQETQYFGPGTRLLVL.

The chain uses TRBV5-1 and TRBJ2-6; D is unclear. The germline CDR1 and CDR2 sequences are SGHRS and YFSETQ. The CDR3 length is 20 residues. V lost 0 bases, J lost 0 bases, and 19 bases lay in between. The CDR3 reads CASSLGTYTDPDSGANVLTF. The CDR3 bases are TGCGCCAGCAGCTTGGGAACCTACACTGACCCTGACTCTGGGGCCAACGTCCTGACTTTC.

On this clonotype itself: The junction and the germline gene differ at one end; a read error may be behind it. The rearrangement links TRBV4-3 to TRBJ1-4, with 10 bases that match TRBD1. CDR1 is LGHNA and CDR2 is YSLEER in the germline V gene. The CDR3 is 14 residues long. In DNA form, the CDR3 reads TGCGCCAGCAGCCTGGGACAGGGGCTAGAAAAACGGTTTTTT. As protein: CASSLGQGLEKRFF.

Points on this clonotype: One end of the junction does not line up with germline, which may come from a read error. V and J are TRBV11-2 and TRBJ2-1, with 9 bases that match TRBD2. In germline, CDR1 is SGHAT, CDR2 FQNNGV. CDR3 length: 18 residues. CDR3 coding DNA: TGCGCCAGCAGAGACGGACGAGCGGGGGGCCTTGTAAACAATGAGCAGTTCTTC. It is translated as CASRDGRAGGLVNNEQFF.

V gene TRBV5-1 combines with J gene TRBJ2-6; a possible D gene is TRBD1 (5 bases). V was pared by 5 bases and J by 2 bases, with 14 bases between. Germline lookup yields CDR1 SGHRS and CDR2 YFSETQ. There are 16 residues in the CDR3. The chain's CDR3 is CASSRTGTTGANVLTF. In nucleotides, the CDR3 is TGCGCCAGCAGTCGAACAGGTACGACTGGGGCCAACGTCCTGACTTTC.

This clonotype has just a few counts. The V gene is TRBV24-1, the J gene TRBJ1-2; D call uncertain. Trimming cost V 4 bases and J 2 bases, with 4 bases left between them. CDR1 is KGHDR and CDR2 is SFDVKD in the germline V gene. This CDR3 contains 12 residues. In nucleotides, the CDR3 is TGTGCCACCAGTGACACCAACTATGGCTACACCTTC. Protein product: CATSDTNYGYTF.

CDR3 sequence reads: CSARGGGTGTGELFF. CDR3 coding DNA: TGCAGTGCTAGAGGTGGAGGGACAGGGACCGGGGAGCTGTTTTTT. This chain connects TRBV20-1 to TRBJ2-2; 9 bases fit TRBD1. The CDR3 has 15 amino acids. Germline V gene sequence: CDR1 DFQATT, CDR2 SNEGSKA (reference sequence). V trimming: 1 base; J trimming: 5 bases; junction bases outside the gene matches: 5.

V and J are TRBV4-1 and TRBJ2-5; no clear D. CDR3 size: 16 residues. CDR1 is MGHRA and CDR2 is YSYEKL in the germline V gene. V dropped 0 bases and J dropped 2 bases, with 13 bases sitting between them. CDR3 loop: CASSQEGLLGQETQYF. In DNA, the CDR3 is TGCGCCAGCAGCCAAGAGGGCCTCCTTGGACAAGAGACCCAGTACTTC.

This sequence joins TRBV20-1 and TRBJ1-4; D perhaps matches TRBD1 (5 bases). The germline V and J ends were trimmed by 1 base and 4 bases, with 7 bases remaining between them. The CDR3 consists of 13 residues. In germline, CDR1 is DFQATT, CDR2 SNEGSKA (reference sequence). CDR3 sequence reads: CSARGGFNEKLFF. CDR3 in DNA: TGCAGTGCTAGAGGGGGCTTTAATGAAAAACTGTTTTTT.

The chain has TRBV7-2 and TRBJ2-3; the D gene is possibly TRBD1 (6 bases). Germline V lookup: CDR1 SGHTA, CDR2 FQGNSA. The CDR3 is 11 residues long. The germline V and J ends were trimmed by 5 bases and 11 bases, with 11 bases remaining between them. This CDR3 is CASSPGDQQYF. In DNA, the CDR3 is TGTGCCAGCAGCCCAGGGGACCAGCAGTATTTT.